This TCR beta chain was found in a study of neurological immune-mediated disorders. Study-wide results and limits: In HTLV-1-associated myelopathy, TCR clonal expansion was greatest, whereas multiple sclerosis had the least, falling below healthy controls.

5'RACE with 10-nucleotide random UMIs produced the cDNA. TCRdb re-called the 5' RACE reads with MiXCR, one entry per CDR3 protein. The sample includes about 38,000 distinct CDR3 sequences, 11% of them seen just once. Germline loops: CDR1 SGHRS, CDR2 YFSETQ. CDR3 length: 15 amino acids. Note on this clonotype: As yet, its antigen is unknown. One junction end does not reproduce the germline sequence, and a read error may be involved.

Sample time point: technical triplicate 1. The receptor comes from a man in his sixties with HTLV-1-associated myelopathy (HAM/TSP). This rearrangement joins TRBV5-1 to TRBJ2-5, with 8 nucleotides matching TRBD1. Material: PBMCs. CDR3 protein: CASSLASRGRETKYF. DNA for the CDR3: TGCGCCAGCAGCTTGGCCAGCAGGGGGCGAGAGACCAAGTACTTC.